The next 14 T cell receptor beta chains were all read from a single sample in a study of T cells in Graves' hyperthyroidism and ophthalmopathy. What was amplified from RNA transcripts were TCR beta CDR3 regions. An initial round of RT-PCR targeting the TCR CDR3 relied on the HTBI primer set. MiXCR was run by TCRdb on the multiplex PCR reads, yielding one entry per CDR3 protein. The sample holds tens of thousands of distinct CDR3 sequences, around 50% seen once. Sequencing used blood. The origin of the receptors is a woman between 45 and 65 years old with Graves' hyperthyroidism that later progressed to Graves' ophthalmopathy.

This clonotype was detected once. It is unclear where the CDR3 begins or ends on the DNA, so no DNA is shown, and the CDR3 is as TCRdb lists it. This chain's CDR3 is CASSFYICSVTQGVEQFF. The V call is TRBV5-1, the J call TRBJ2-1; whether TRBD1, the table's D call, matches the DNA was not checked. With termini counted, the CDR3 has 18 amino acids. CDR1 is SGHRS, CDR2 YFSETQ, per germline.

This clonotype was seen many times. This chain joins TRBV9 and TRBJ2-2; D gene ambiguous. The CDR3 totals 15 residues. Looked up from germline, CDR1 is SGDLS and CDR2 is YYNGEE. Between the trimmed V and J ends, which lost 0 bases and 4 bases, there was a span of 10 bases. CDR3 nucleotide sequence: TGTGCCAGCAGCGTAGGGGTTGTGGGCACCGGGGAGCTGTTTTTT. It yields the protein CASSVGVVGTGELFF.

The chain joins TRBV24-1 to TRBJ2-7; 10 nucleotides match TRBD2. Unmatched junction bases numbered 2, after V lost 2 bases and J lost 2 bases. This CDR3 has 15 residues. Germline CDR1 reads KGHDR; CDR2 reads SFDVKD. This CDR3 reads CATSDWTSGTYEQYF. CDR3 DNA sequence: TGTGCCACCAGTGATTGGACTAGCGGAACCTACGAGCAGTACTTC.

As regards this clonotype: The conserved closing phenylalanine or tryptophan is absent in this CDR3, likely reflecting a read error. In DNA form, the CDR3 reads TGTGCCACCAGTAGTACTAGCACCTACGAGCAGTACTTA. It encodes CATSSTSTYEQYL. The V gene is TRBV24-1, the J gene TRBJ2-7; a possible D gene is TRBD2 (6 bases). In germline, CDR1 is KGHDR, CDR2 SFDVKD. With 6 bases removed from V and 2 bases from J, the gap between germline ends came to 10 bases. The CDR3 consists of 13 residues.

The V and J genes are TRBV7-2 and TRBJ1-6, with D perhaps TRBD1 (5 bases). V was cut by 5 bases and J by 5 bases, with 13 bases left in between. Germline CDR1 is SGHTA and CDR2 is FQGNSA. This CDR3 comprises 15 residues. The chain's CDR3 is CASSQNPGHNSPLHF. The CDR3 bases are TGTGCCAGCAGCCAGAATCCGGGACATAATTCACCCCTCCACTTT.

V and J are TRBV28 and TRBJ2-1, with TRBD2 identical over 7 bases. The germline V gene has CDR1 MDHEN and CDR2 SYDVKM. The CDR3 has 12 amino acids. The ends lost 8 bases at V and 8 bases at J; junction bases unmatched: 6. In DNA form, the CDR3 reads TGTGCCAGCCAGACTAGCTCCGATGAGCAGTTCTTC. Translation: CASQTSSDEQFF.

This clonotype has a count of ten or more. This rearrangement joins TRBV7-9 to TRBJ2-2, with TRBD2 matching 11 bases. V dropped 5 bases and J dropped 5; count of bases not matched to a gene: 7. This CDR3 contains 16 residues. The germline V gene has CDR1 SEHNR and CDR2 FQNEAQ (reference sequence). This chain's CDR3 is CASSRTSGSWTGELFF. The CDR3, as DNA: TGTGCCAGCAGCCGTACTAGCGGGAGTTGGACCGGGGAGCTGTTTTTT.

Remarks on this clonotype: The missing conserved phenylalanine or tryptophan at the end of this CDR3 makes a read error likely. The chain joins TRBV6-1 to TRBJ2-1; D may correspond to TRBD1 or TRBD2 (5 bases each). This CDR3 region has 15 residues. Germline V gene lookup returns CDR1 MNHNS and CDR2 SASEGT. The CDR3 region is CASSYEGPSYNEQFL. In nucleotides, the CDR3 is TGTGCCAGCAGTTACGAGGGACCATCCTACAACGAGCAGTTCCTC.

This chain links TRBV24-1 with TRBJ2-7; possible D gene TRBD2, 5 bases. Per germline, CDR1 KGHDR and CDR2 SFDVKD. With 3 bases removed from V and 5 bases from J, the gap between germline ends came to 13 bases. CDR3 size: 14 residues. The DNA for the CDR3 is TGTGCCACCAGTGATCCCGGGGTAGATAACGAGCAGTACTTC. It encodes CATSDPGVDNEQYF.

The gene calls are TRBV10-3 and TRBJ2-5; either TRBD1 or TRBD2 may fit D (5 bases each). Germline V gene data show CDR1 as ENHRY and CDR2 as SYGVKD. Trimming stripped 8 bases from V and 5 bases from J, with 15 bases between. The length of the CDR3 is 13 residues. For the CDR3, the DNA is TGTGCCATCGTGGGCAGGGAGAGTGAGACCCAGTACTTC. The encoded protein is CAIVGRESETQYF.

This clonotype appeared a few times. This chain links TRBV18 with TRBJ1-3; 8 nucleotides agree with TRBD1. Germline V gene lookup returns CDR1 KGHSH and CDR2 LQKENI. The trim removed 6 bases at V and 0 bases at J, leaving 1 base unmatched. The CDR3 totals 14 residues. The CDR3 protein is CASSGQDSGNTIYF. CDR3 nucleotide sequence: TGTGCCAGCTCGGGACAGGACTCTGGAAACACCATATATTTT.

By its share, this clonotype is medium-sized (0.01 to 0.1%). The V gene is TRBV2, the J gene TRBJ2-7; 14 bases are a match to TRBD2. This CDR3 is built from 15 residues. CDR1 is SNHLY and CDR2 is FYNNEI in the germline V gene. J was trimmed by 3 bases and V by 3 bases; bases with no gene match: 1. CDR3 protein: CASSEGLAGVYEQYF. The CDR3 nucleotides read TGTGCCAGCAGTGAGGGACTAGCGGGAGTCTACGAGCAGTACTTC.

In this sample, this clonotype turned up many times. The rearrangement joins TRBV6-5 to TRBJ1-2, with D uncertain. This CDR3 has 15 residues. The germline CDR1 and CDR2 sequences are MNHEY and SVGAGI. Trimming pared 0 bases from V and 0 bases from J, leaving 8 bases between. CDR3 sequence reads: CASSYSGRANYGYTF. CDR3 coding DNA: TGTGCCAGCAGTTACTCAGGGCGAGCTAACTATGGCTACACCTTC.

The gene calls are TRBV20-1 and TRBJ1-2; TRBD1 is a possible D gene (6 bases). V was shortened by 3 bases and J by 11 bases, with 16 bases between the two germline ends. Germline V gene sequence: CDR1 DFQATT, CDR2 SNEGSKA (reference sequence). The CDR3 is 12 amino acids. CDR3 sequence (DNA): TGCAGTGCTAGCATCCGGGACACCGGATACACCTTC. It translates to CSASIRDTGYTF.